This T cell receptor (beta chain) is drawn from a study of blood T cell repertoires in COVID-19. V shed 6 bases and J 5 bases; nucleotides not matched to a gene: 10. Germline lookup yields CDR1 SGHRS and CDR2 YFSETQ. This CDR3 has 15 residues. Libraries were prepared by immunoSEQ multiplex PCR; TCRdb keeps only in-frame clonotypes and omits some of them. The sample records fewer than 70,000 clones, about four fifths being singletons. The sample was peripheral blood. The receptor was derived from an elderly woman with acute or convalescent COVID-19. The chain joins TRBV5-1 to TRBJ2-2, with 7 nucleotides matching TRBD1. CDR3 region: CASTFDRVGTGELFF. In DNA form, the CDR3 reads TGCGCCAGCACCTTCGACAGGGTGGGAACCGGGGAGCTGTTTTTT.